These T cell receptor beta chains were read from a single sample in a study of T cell repertoires in cytomegalovirus infection. From the reads, TCRdb called clonotypes with MiXCR, one entry per CDR3 protein. This table has 150,000 to 200,000 distinct CDR3 sequences, 25% to 30% appearing once. The sequenced sample was PBMCs. The receptors derive from a human donor in good health (CMV status not recorded). Some clones in this sample may be carry-over from other donors' samples. Both conserved end residues are part of each CDR3. Fields, in order: CDR3 protein, CDR3 DNA, D gene, J gene, V gene, clone size. A D gene is named only where the DNA matches it firmly. Where a row states a size, it is once, few, many or the class of an expanded clone; other rows omit it.

CSARSGEGQPQHF,TGCAGTGCTCGGTCAGGGGAAGGTCAGCCCCAGCATTTT,NA,TRBJ1-5,TRBV20-1,NA
CASSKQGDSNYGYTF,TGTGCCAGTAGTAAACAGGGGGATTCCAACTATGGCTACACCTTC,TRBD1,TRBJ1-2,TRBV19,NA
CASSQSSWTGGENTEAFF,TGCGCCAGCAGTCAATCGTCATGGACAGGGGGCGAGAACACTGAAGCTTTCTTT,TRBD1,TRBJ1-1,TRBV23-1,NA
CASKSADTQYF,TGTGCCAGCAAGAGCGCAGATACGCAGTATTTT,NA,TRBJ2-3,TRBV11-2,NA
CASRGDYEETQYF,TGTGCCAGCAGGGGGGACTATGAAGAGACCCAGTACTTC,TRBD2,TRBJ2-5,TRBV6-2/TRBV6-3,NA
CASSERADENYGYTF,TGTGCCAGCAGTGAGCGGGCAGATGAGAACTATGGCTACACCTTC,NA,TRBJ1-2,TRBV2,once
CASSTSGGNTEAFF,TGTGCCAGCAGCACGTCAGGGGGGAACACTGAAGCTTTCTTT,TRBD1,TRBJ1-1,TRBV7-3,NA
CASRKGNNQPQHF,TGTGCCAGCAGGAAAGGGAACAATCAGCCCCAGCATTTT,NA,TRBJ1-5,TRBV12-3/TRBV12-4,NA
CASSSTSGGLSSYEQYF,TGTGCCAGCAGCTCGACTAGCGGGGGCTTGAGCTCCTACGAGCAGTACTTC,TRBD2,TRBJ2-7,TRBV5-6,NA
CASSFAGVGGNQPQHF,TGTGCCAGCAGTTTCGCCGGAGTAGGGGGCAATCAGCCCCAGCATTTT,NA,TRBJ1-5,TRBV12-3/TRBV12-4,NA
CASSIKVDTQYF,TGTGCCAGCAGTATTAAGGTGGATACGCAGTATTTT,NA,TRBJ2-3,TRBV12-3/TRBV12-4,NA
CASSQDPGYQETQYF,TGCGCCAGCAGCCAAGATCCGGGGTACCAAGAGACCCAGTACTTC,NA,TRBJ2-5,TRBV4-1,NA
CSAREAGLEGYGYTF,TGCAGTGCTAGAGAGGCAGGACTCGAGGGCTATGGCTACACCTTC,NA,TRBJ1-2,TRBV20-1,NA
CASSLSREHGYTF,TGTGCCAGCAGCTTAAGCAGGGAACACGGCTACACCTTC,NA,TRBJ1-2,TRBV7-6,few
CASSLGTGKPYNEQFF,TGTGCCAGCAGCTTGGGGACAGGGAAGCCCTACAATGAGCAGTTCTTC,TRBD1,TRBJ2-1,TRBV5-4,few
CASSESIRRVLNTEAFF,TGCGCCAGCAGTGAGTCGATCCGAAGGGTTCTGAACACTGAAGCTTTCTTT,NA,TRBJ1-1,TRBV10-2,few